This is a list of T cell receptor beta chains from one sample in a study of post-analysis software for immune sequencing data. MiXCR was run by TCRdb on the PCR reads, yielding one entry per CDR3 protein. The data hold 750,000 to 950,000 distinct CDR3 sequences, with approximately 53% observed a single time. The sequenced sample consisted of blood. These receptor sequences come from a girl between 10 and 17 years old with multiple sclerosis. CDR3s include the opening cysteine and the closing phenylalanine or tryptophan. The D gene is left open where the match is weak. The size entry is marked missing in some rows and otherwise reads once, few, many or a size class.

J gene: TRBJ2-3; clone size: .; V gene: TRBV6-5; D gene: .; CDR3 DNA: TGTGCCAGCAGTTACTCTTTCCGACGGGCGCGGGATACGCAGTATTTT; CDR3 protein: CASSYSFRRARDTQYF
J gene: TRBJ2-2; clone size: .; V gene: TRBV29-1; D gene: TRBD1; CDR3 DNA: TGCAGCGCTAAGGCACAGGGGTTTTCCGGGGAGCTGTTTTTT; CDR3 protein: CSAKAQGFSGELFF
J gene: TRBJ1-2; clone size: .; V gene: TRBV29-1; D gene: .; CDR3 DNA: TGCAGCGTTGATGCCAACGTCCGCTATGGCTACACCTTC; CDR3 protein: CSVDANVRYGYTF
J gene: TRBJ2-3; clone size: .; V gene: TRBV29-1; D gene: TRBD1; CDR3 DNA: TGCAGCGTTGCCGGGACAGGGGCGATTTCTGCTAGCACAGATACGCAGTATTTT; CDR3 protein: CSVAGTGAISASTDTQYF
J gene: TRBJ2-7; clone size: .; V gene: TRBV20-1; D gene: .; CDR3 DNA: TGCAGTGCTAGAAGGCAGCCCTCCTACGAGCAGTACTTC; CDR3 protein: CSARRQPSYEQYF
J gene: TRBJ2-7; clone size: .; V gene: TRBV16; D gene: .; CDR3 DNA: TGTGCCAGCAGCCCGCGGTTGGGTACCTACGAGCAGTACTTC; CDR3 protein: CASSPRLGTYEQYF
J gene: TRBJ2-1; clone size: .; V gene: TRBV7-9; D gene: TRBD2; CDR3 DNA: TGTGCCAGCAGCCCGACTAGCGGAGGGCTACAGCAGTTCTTC; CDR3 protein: CASSPTSGGLQQFF
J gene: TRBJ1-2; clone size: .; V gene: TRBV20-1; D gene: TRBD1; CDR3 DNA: TGCAGTGCTAGAGCCGGGACAGGGTATAATGGAGGCTACACCTTC; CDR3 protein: CSARAGTGYNGGYTF
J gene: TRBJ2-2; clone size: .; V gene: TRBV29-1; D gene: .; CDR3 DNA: TGCAGCGTGGCCGCGGGACTTATTACCGGGGAGCTGTTTTTT; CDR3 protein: CSVAAGLITGELFF
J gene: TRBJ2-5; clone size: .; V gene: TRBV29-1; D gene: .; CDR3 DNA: TGCGGGACCATAGGAGGGGGCCAAGAGACCCAGTACTTC; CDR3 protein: CGTIGGGQETQYF
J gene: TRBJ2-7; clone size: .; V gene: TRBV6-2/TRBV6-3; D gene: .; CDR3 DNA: TGTGCCAGCAGTTACTCGCTGAGCTCCTACGAGCAGTACTTC; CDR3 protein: CASSYSLSSYEQYF
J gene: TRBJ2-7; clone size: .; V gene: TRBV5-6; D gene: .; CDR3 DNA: TGTGCCAGCAGCTTTTGGGACCCACCCTACGAGCAGTACTTC; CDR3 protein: CASSFWDPPYEQYF
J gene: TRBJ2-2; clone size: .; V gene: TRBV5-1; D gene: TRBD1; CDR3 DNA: TGCGCCAGCAGCTCCGGGACAGGGATCGCCGGGGAGCTGTTTTTT; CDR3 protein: CASSSGTGIAGELFF
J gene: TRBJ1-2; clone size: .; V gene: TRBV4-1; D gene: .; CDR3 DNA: TGCGCCAGCAGCCAAGATTCGCCAGCGTATGGCTACACCTTC; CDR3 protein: CASSQDSPAYGYTF
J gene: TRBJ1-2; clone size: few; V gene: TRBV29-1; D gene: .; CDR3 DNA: TGCAGCGTGGAGGTCACTAGCTATGGCTACACCTTC; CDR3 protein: CSVEVTSYGYTF
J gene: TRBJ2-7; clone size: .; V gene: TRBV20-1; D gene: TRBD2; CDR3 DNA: TGCAGTGCCAACCCCCATAGCGGGAGTAGGTACGAGCAGTACTTC; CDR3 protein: CSANPHSGSRYEQYF
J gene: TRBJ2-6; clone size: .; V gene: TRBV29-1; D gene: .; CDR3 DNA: TGCAGCGTTGAAGATCATTTGAGGTCTGGGGCCAACGTCCTGACTTTC; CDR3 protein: CSVEDHLRSGANVLTF
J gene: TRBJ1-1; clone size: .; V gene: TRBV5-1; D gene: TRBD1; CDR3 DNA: TGCGCCAGCAGGAAAACGACAGGGGTGCGGAACACTGAAGCTTTCTTT; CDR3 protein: CASRKTTGVRNTEAFF
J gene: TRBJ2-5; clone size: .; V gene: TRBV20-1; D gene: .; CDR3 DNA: TGCAGTGCCCAGACAGGCCCCGCTCAAGAGACCCAGTACTTC; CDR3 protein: CSAQTGPAQETQYF
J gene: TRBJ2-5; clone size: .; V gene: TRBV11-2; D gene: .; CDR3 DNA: TGTGCCAGCAGCCAAGGACAGCGCACACAAGAGACCCAGTACTTC; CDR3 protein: CASSQGQRTQETQYF
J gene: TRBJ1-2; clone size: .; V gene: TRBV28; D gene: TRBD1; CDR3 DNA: TGTGCCAGCAGTACGGGACAGAAGACGGGCTACACCTTC; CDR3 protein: CASSTGQKTGYTF
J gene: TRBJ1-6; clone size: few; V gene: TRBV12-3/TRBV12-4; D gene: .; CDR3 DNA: TGTGCCAGCAGTTTAGTCGGGGACTCACCCCTCCACTTT; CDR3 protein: CASSLVGDSPLHF
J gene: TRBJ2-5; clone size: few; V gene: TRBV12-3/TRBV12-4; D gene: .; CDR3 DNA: TGTGCCAGCAGTTTGGCAAGCCGCGAGACCCAGTACTTC; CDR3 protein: CASSLASRETQYF
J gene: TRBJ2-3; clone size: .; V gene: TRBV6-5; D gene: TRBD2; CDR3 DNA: TGTGCCAGCAGTTACTCGGGACTAGCGGGTTACATGCATACGCAGTATTTT; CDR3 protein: CASSYSGLAGYMHTQYF
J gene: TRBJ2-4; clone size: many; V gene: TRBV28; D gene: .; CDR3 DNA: TGTGCCAGCAGTTTACCCGGGGGACTAGCCAAAAACATTCAGTACTTC; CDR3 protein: CASSLPGGLAKNIQYF
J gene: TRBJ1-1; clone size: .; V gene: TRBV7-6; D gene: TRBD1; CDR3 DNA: TGTGCCAGCAGCCCTCAGGGGACAGGGTCTGAAGCTTTCTTT; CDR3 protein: CASSPQGTGSEAFF
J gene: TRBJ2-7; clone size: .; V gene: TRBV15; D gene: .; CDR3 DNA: TGTGCCACCAGCCCAGGACTTATCTACGAGCAGTACTTC; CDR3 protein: CATSPGLIYEQYF
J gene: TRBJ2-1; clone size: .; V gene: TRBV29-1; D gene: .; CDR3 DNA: TGCAGCGTTTATGACTGGGGGGAGCAGTTCTTC; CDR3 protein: CSVYDWGEQFF
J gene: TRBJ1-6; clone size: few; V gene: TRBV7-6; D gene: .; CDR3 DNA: TGTGCCAGCAGCTTAGACGGGTCCGAGAATTCACCCCTCCACTTT; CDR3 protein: CASSLDGSENSPLHF
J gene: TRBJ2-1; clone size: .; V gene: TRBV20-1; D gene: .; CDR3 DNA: TGCAGTGCTAGAGATTCAGGGTACGAGCAGTTCTTC; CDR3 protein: CSARDSGYEQFF
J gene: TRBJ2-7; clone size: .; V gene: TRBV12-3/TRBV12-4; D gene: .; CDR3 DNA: TGTGCCAGCAGTTTACCCGGCCAGGGGGGCCTCTACAATGAGCAGTACTTC; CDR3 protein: CASSLPGQGGLYNEQYF
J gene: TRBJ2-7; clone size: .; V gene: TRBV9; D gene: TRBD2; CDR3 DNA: TGTGCCAGCAGCGACCAAGGGGCGGGAGGGCCCTACGAGCAGTACTTC; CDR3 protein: CASSDQGAGGPYEQYF